Presented here are 2 T cell receptor beta chains from one specimen sequenced in a study of control samples from healthy donors and cancer patients. Assay: immunoSEQ multiplex PCR; the TCRdb copy retains only in-frame clones and omits some. This table has 120,000 to 150,000 clones, just under 95% appearing once. Source material: blood. The receptors come from a man younger than 40 in good health.

The chain joins TRBV7-9 to TRBJ2-7; TRBD2 agrees at 10 bases. Germline CDR1 and CDR2: SEHNR and FQNEAQ (reference sequence). The CDR3 length is 17 residues. V trimming: 2 bases; J trimming: 5 bases; junction bases outside the gene matches: 12. The CDR3: CASSLKNRASGRNEQYF. In DNA form, the CDR3 reads TGTGCCAGCAGCTTAAAAAACCGGGCTAGCGGGAGAAACGAGCAGTACTTC.

This chain uses TRBV11-2 with TRBJ2-7; no clear D. V was cut by 1 base and J by 3 bases, with 7 bases left in between. Germline V gives CDR1 SGHAT, CDR2 FQNNGV. The CDR3 runs 13 residues. The CDR3 loop is CASSLGRIYEQYF. CDR3 DNA sequence: TGTGCCAGCAGCTTAGGACGGATCTACGAGCAGTACTTC.